This T cell receptor beta chain was identified during a study of blood T cells in healthy people across ages. Primed by a sample-barcoded 5' primer and a J-beta primer mix, a second PCR proceeded for 7 to 11 cycles. TCRdb independently ran MiXCR on the 5' RACE reads; one entry per CDR3 protein. The table has 1.8 million or so distinct CDR3 sequences, roughly 43% seen once. Remarks on this clonotype: Germline and junction disagree at one end, which may indicate a read error.

The CDR3 is 14 amino acids. The chain is built from TRBV12-3 or TRBV12-4 and TRBJ2-5, with unresolved D. Sample: blood. The TCR comes from a human donor in good health. The CDR3 DNA sequence: TGTGCCGGCAGTTTTCAGGAAAACGGGGAGACCCAGTACTTC. It yields the protein CAGSFQENGETQYF.